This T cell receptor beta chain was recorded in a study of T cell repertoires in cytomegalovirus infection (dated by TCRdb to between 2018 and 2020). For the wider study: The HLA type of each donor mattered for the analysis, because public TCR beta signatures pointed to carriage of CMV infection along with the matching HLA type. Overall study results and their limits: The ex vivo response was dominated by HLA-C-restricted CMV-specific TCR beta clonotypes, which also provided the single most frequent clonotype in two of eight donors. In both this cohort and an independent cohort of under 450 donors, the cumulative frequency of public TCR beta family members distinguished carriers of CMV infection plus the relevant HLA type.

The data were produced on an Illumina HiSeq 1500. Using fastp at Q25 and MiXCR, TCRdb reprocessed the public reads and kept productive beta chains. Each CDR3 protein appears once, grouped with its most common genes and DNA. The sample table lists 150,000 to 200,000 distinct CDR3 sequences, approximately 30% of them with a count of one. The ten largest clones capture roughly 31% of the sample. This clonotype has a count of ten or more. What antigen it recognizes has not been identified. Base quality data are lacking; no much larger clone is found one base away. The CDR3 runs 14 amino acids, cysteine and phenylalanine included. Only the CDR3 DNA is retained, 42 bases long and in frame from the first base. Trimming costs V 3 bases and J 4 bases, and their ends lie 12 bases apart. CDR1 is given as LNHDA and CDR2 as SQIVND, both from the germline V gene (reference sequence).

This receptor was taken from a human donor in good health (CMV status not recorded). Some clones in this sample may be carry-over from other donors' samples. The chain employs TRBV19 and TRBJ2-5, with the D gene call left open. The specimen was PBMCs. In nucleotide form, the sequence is TGTGCCAGTAGTATTAGTGGGGTAGGAGAGACCCAGTACTTC. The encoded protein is CASSISGVGETQYF.